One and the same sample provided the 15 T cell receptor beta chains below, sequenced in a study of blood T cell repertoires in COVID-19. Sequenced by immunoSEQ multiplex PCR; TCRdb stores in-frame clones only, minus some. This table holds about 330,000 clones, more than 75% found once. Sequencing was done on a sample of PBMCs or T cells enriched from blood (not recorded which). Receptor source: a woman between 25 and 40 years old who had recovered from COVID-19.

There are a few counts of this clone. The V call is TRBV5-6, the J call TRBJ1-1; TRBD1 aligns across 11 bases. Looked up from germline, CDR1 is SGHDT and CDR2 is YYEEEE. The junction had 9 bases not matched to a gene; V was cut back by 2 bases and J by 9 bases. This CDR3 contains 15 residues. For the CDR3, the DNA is TGTGCCAGCAGCTTAAACCCCGGGACAGGGGGGAAAGCTTTCTTT. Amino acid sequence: CASSLNPGTGGKAFF.

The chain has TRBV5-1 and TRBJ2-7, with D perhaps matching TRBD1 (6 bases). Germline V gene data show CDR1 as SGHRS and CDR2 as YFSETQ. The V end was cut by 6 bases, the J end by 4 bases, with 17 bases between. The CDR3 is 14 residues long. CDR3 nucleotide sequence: TGCGCCAGCAACCCGACAGGCCCCGAATACGAGCAGTACTTC. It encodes CASNPTGPEYEQYF.

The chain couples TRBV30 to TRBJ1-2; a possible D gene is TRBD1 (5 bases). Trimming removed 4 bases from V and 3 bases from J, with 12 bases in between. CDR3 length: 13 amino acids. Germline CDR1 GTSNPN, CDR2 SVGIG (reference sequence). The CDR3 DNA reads TGTGCCTGGAATGCAGGGTGGGACTATGGCTACACCTTC. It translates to CAWNAGWDYGYTF.

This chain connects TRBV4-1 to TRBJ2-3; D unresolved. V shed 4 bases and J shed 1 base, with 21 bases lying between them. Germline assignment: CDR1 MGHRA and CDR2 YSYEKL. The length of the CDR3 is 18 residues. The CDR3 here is CASSLNDPVGSGTDTQYF. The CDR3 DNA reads TGCGCCAGCAGCCTCAACGACCCGGTGGGCTCCGGCACAGATACGCAGTATTTT.

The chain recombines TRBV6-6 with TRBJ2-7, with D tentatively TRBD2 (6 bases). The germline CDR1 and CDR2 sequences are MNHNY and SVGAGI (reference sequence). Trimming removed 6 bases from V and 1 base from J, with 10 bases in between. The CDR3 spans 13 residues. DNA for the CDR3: TGTGCCAGCAGCCCGGGGGAGTCCTACGAGCAGTACTTC. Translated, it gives CASSPGESYEQYF.

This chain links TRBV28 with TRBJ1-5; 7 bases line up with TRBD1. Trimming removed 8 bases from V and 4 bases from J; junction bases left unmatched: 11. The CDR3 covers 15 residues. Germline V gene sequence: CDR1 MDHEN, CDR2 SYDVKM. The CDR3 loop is CASDPIRDSNQPQHF. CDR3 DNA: TGTGCCAGCGATCCTATCCGGGACAGTAATCAGCCCCAGCATTTT.

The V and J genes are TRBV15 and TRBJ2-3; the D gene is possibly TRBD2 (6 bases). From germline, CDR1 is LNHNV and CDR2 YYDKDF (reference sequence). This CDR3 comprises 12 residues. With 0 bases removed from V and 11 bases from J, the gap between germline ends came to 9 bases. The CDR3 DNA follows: TGTGCCACCAGCAGAGATTGGGACTGGCAGTATTTT. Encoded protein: CATSRDWDWQYF.

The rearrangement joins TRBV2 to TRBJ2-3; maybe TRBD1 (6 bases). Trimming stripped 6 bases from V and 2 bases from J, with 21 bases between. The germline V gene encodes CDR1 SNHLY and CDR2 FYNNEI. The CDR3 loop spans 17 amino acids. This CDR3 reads CASRKPRGQNPTDTQYF. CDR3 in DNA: TGTGCCAGCAGGAAACCCCGGGGACAAAATCCCACAGATACGCAGTATTTT.

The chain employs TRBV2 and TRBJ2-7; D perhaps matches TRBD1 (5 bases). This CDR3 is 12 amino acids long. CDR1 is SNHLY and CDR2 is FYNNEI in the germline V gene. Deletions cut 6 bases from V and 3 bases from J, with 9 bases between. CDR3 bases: TGTGCCAGCAGATTCGACAGCTACGAGCAGTACTTC. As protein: CASRFDSYEQYF. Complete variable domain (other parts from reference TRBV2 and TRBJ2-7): EPEVTQTPSHQVTQMGQEVILRCVPISNHLYFYWYRQILGQKVEFLVSFYNNEISEKSEIFDDQFSVERPDGSNFTLKIRSTKLEDSAMYFCASRFDSYEQYFGPGTRLTVT.

Written as DNA, the CDR3 is TGTGCCATCAGTGCCCGACAGGCAACCCACGAGCAGTACTTC. It specifies CAISARQATHEQYF. The V and J genes are TRBV10-3 and TRBJ2-7, with D possibly being TRBD1 (6 bases). The CDR3 consists of 14 residues. The germline V gene encodes CDR1 ENHRY and CDR2 SYGVKD. Trimming shortened V by 4 bases and J by 5 bases, and 15 bases separated the two germline ends.

The CDR3 loop is CASSLDALGRFF. CDR3 nucleotide sequence: TGCGCCAGCAGCTTGGATGCGTTGGGGCGGTTCTTC. The chain couples TRBV5-1 to TRBJ2-1; weak D call: TRBD1 (5 bases). From germline, CDR1 is SGHRS and CDR2 YFSETQ. The CDR3 is made up of 12 amino acids. With 0 bases removed from V and 15 bases from J, the gap between germline ends came to 13 bases.

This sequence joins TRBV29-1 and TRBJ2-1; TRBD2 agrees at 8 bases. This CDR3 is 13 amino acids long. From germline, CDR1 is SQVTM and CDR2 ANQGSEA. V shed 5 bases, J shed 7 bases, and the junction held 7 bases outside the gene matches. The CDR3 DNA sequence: TGCAGCGTTTTTCTAGCGGGCGTAAATGAGCAGTTCTTC. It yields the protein CSVFLAGVNEQFF.

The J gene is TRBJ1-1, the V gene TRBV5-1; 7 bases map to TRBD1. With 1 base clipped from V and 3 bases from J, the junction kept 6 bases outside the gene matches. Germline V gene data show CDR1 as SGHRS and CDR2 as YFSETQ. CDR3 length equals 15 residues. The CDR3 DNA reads TGCGCCAGCAGCTTGTTTCCCAGGGGGGACACTGAAGCTTTCTTT. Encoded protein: CASSLFPRGDTEAFF.

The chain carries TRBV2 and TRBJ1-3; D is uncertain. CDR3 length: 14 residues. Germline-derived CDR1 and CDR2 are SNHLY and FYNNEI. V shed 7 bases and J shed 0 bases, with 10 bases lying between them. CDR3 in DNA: TGTGCCAGCAAGCGGGAAAGCTCTGGAAACACCATATATTTT. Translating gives CASKRESSGNTIYF.

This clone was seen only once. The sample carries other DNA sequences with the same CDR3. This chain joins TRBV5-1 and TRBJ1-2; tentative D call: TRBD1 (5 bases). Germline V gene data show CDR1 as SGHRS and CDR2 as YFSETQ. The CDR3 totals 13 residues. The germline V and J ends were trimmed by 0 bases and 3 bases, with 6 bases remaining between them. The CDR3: CASSLAGDYGYTF. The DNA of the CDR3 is TGCGCCAGCAGCTTGGCGGGGGACTATGGCTACACCTTC.